The sequence of this T cell receptor (beta chain) was determined in a study of blood T cell repertoires in COVID-19. Study overall: The United States, Italy and Spain were the sources of the acute and convalescent COVID-19 samples.

V trimming: 1 base; J trimming: 1 base; junction bases outside the gene matches: 0. Germline loops: CDR1 SGHTA, CDR2 FQGTGA. The CDR3 totals 14 residues. Original data processing: Amplified reference gene primers provided the basis for estimating nucleated cell counts. Using immunoSEQ multiplex PCR, the repertoire was profiled, and TCRdb retains in-frame clones only, with some absent. The V and J calls and clone size come from that table; D and trimming were worked out from the DNA. The table has around 170,000 clones, roughly 80% seen once. This chain connects TRBV7-3 to TRBJ1-1; 7 bases fit TRBD1. This receptor was identified in a woman aged 45-65 years who had recovered from COVID-19. Sequenced material: PBMCs or T cells enriched from blood (not recorded which). CDR3 in DNA: TGTGCCAGCAGCTTAAACAGGGGGAACACTGAAGCTTTCTTT. Its protein product is CASSLNRGNTEAFF.